The next 29 T cell receptor beta chains were all read from a single sample in a study of beta chain features in type 1 diabetes. Every bit of the isolated RNA underwent reverse transcription, so sequencing read expressed TCRB transcripts. The data were produced by immunoSEQ multiplex PCR, yet TCRdb's version contains in-frame clones alone and is incomplete. Among 200,000 to 300,000 clones, roughly a tenth were seen once, and the ten largest hold about 0.018%. General study results and limits: Shorter TCRB CDR3s, moderately but significantly so, marked every one of the four CD4+ subsets in Type 1 diabetes patients.

Their target antigens are unknown. Specimen: naive CD4+ T cells from blood. Receptor source: a man aged 30-40 years with type 1 diabetes.

This clone was counted only a few times. At the DNA level, this CDR3 is encoded by other sequences in the same sample as well. The chain is built from TRBV28 and TRBJ2-7, with D uncertain. The germline CDR1 and CDR2 sequences are MDHEN and SYDVKM. V was trimmed by 3 bases and J by 2 bases, leaving 5 bases between them. This CDR3 spans 12 amino acids. DNA of the CDR3: TGTGCCAGCAGTTTGAGTGCCTACGAGCAGTACTTC. Translated, it gives CASSLSAYEQYF.

This clone was observed a few times. This chain connects TRBV18 to TRBJ1-6; maybe TRBD1 (6 bases). Trimming removed 3 bases at V and 9 bases at J, with 15 bases between. CDR1 is KGHSH, CDR2 LQKENI, per germline. CDR3 length: 15 residues. As DNA, the CDR3 is TGTGCCAGCTCACCTTCGAGACTGGGGGCTTCACCCCTCCACTTT. Protein product: CASSPSRLGASPLHF.

This chain connects TRBV5-8 to TRBJ2-1; a weak D match, TRBD2 (6 bases). The CDR3 contains 12 residues. V was clipped by 4 bases and J by 7 bases, with 9 bases between them. Germline V gene data show CDR1 as SGHTS and CDR2 as YDEGEE. CDR3 DNA sequence: TGTGCCAGCAGCCTGGAGGGGAATGAGCAGTTCTTC. This encodes CASSLEGNEQFF.

Turning to this clone: Other nucleotide sequences in the sample specify the same CDR3. The chain employs TRBV5-1 and TRBJ1-1; weak D call: TRBD1 (6 bases). The CDR3 has 13 amino acids. The V end was cut by 2 bases, the J end by 5 bases, with 10 bases between. Germline loops: CDR1 SGHRS, CDR2 YFSETQ. The CDR3 sequence: CASSLQGGTEAFF. The CDR3 nucleotides read TGCGCCAGCAGCTTACAGGGTGGGACTGAAGCTTTCTTT. The whole variable domain, remainder taken from reference TRBV5-1 and TRBJ1-1, is KAGVTQTPRYLIKTRGQQVTLSCSPISGHRSVSWYQQTPGQGLQFLFEYFSETQRNKGNFPGRFSGRQFSNSRSEMNVSTLELGDSALYLCASSLQGGTEAFFGQGTRLTVV.

V and J are TRBV5-4 and TRBJ2-7; tentative D call: TRBD2 (7 bases). Germline CDR1 is SGHNT and CDR2 is YYREEE (reference sequence). V was pared by 4 bases and J by 0 bases, with 17 bases between. The CDR3 is 16 amino acids. Here the CDR3 reads CASSRGGGIRSYEQYF. The CDR3 DNA reads TGTGCCAGCAGCCGAGGGGGGGGGATCCGCTCCTACGAGCAGTACTTC.

This chain links TRBV5-4 with TRBJ2-5; 12 positions match TRBD2. Germline V gives CDR1 SGHNT, CDR2 YYREEE (reference sequence). The CDR3 covers 15 residues. J gave up 5 bases and V 5 bases, and 7 bases lay outside the gene matches. DNA of the CDR3: TGTGCCAGCAGACTAGCGGGGGGCCTAGAGGAGACCCAGTACTTC. Amino acids: CASRLAGGLEETQYF.

This clone was detected only a few times. The chain employs TRBV4-3 and TRBJ1-1, with a tentative D call TRBD1 (5 bases). The CDR3 has 14 amino acids. V lost 0 bases and J 11 bases, leaving 16 bases between the germline ends. Germline CDR1 LGHNA, CDR2 YSLEER. CDR3 DNA sequence: TGCGCCAGCAGCCAAGATCCGGGACTACGGGAGGCTTTCTTT. This gives the protein CASSQDPGLREAFF.

This clone has only a few counts. This chain uses TRBV5-1 with TRBJ2-3, with 7 positions matching TRBD2. Trimming removed 5 bases from V and 5 bases from J; junction bases left unmatched: 8. Germline V gene sequence: CDR1 SGHRS, CDR2 YFSETQ. CDR3 length: 14 amino acids. CDR3 sequence reads: CASSGRGTGDTQYF. CDR3 nucleotides: TGCGCCAGCAGTGGGCGGGGGACTGGAGATACGCAGTATTTT.

This clone was recorded a few times. J is TRBJ1-2 and V is TRBV10-3; D might be TRBD1 (5 bases). CDR3 size: 13 residues. V gave up 4 bases and J gave up 2 bases, with 8 bases separating them. Germline V CDR1 and CDR2: ENHRY, SYGVKD. The CDR3 DNA follows: TGTGCCATCAGTGCGCGGGGGAACTATGGCTACACCTTC. Translation gives CAISARGNYGYTF.

This clone appeared a few times. J is TRBJ2-3 and V is TRBV11-1; 8 nucleotides align to TRBD1. Trimming took 4 bases from V and 1 from J; bases not matched to a gene: 4. Per germline, CDR1 SGHAT and CDR2 FQDESV (reference sequence). CDR3 size: 15 residues. CDR3 nucleotides: TGTGCCAGCAGCTCGCTGGACAGGGGCACAGATACGCAGTATTTT. Translating gives CASSSLDRGTDTQYF.

The chain couples TRBV5-4 to TRBJ2-2; TRBD2 matches 12 bases. Germline loops: CDR1 SGHNT, CDR2 YYREEE (reference sequence). V was clipped by 0 bases and J by 1 base; unmatched bases: 1. There are 17 residues in the CDR3. DNA of the CDR3: TGTGCCAGCAGCTTGGGACTAGCGGGAGAGAACACCGGGGAGCTGTTTTTT. Translation: CASSLGLAGENTGELFF.

The V gene is TRBV4-2, the J gene TRBJ2-1; the D is unclear. Germline V gives CDR1 LGHNA, CDR2 YNFKEQ. Trimming pared 2 bases from V and 9 bases from J, leaving 8 bases between. The CDR3 runs to 12 residues. CDR3: CASSQSKSEQFF. CDR3 in DNA: TGTGCCAGCAGCCAATCTAAAAGTGAGCAGTTCTTC.

This clone was picked up a small number of times. The CDR3 loop is CASSLEAGSYGYTF. CDR3 DNA: TGCGCCAGCAGCTTGGAGGCCGGGAGCTATGGCTACACCTTC. The V and J genes are TRBV5-1 and TRBJ1-2; D is ambiguous. CDR1 is SGHRS and CDR2 is YFSETQ in the germline V gene. V was pared by 0 bases and J by 4 bases, with 10 bases between. The CDR3 contains 14 residues.

This sequence joins TRBV29-1 and TRBJ2-5, with 7 positions matching TRBD1. CDR3 length equals 14 residues. Germline V lookup: CDR1 SQVTM, CDR2 ANQGSEA. V shed 0 bases, J shed 3 bases, and the junction held 4 bases outside the gene matches. CDR3 in amino acids: CSVEDTGVEETQYF. CDR3 coding DNA: TGCAGCGTTGAAGACACAGGGGTGGAAGAGACCCAGTACTTC.

The chain links TRBV7-9 to TRBJ1-4, with D perhaps matching TRBD1 (6 bases). V was cut by 6 bases and J by 4 bases, with 12 bases left in between. The CDR3 runs 14 residues. In germline, CDR1 is SEHNR, CDR2 FQNEAQ (reference sequence). DNA of the CDR3: TGTGCCAGCAGATCGGACAGATTTAATGAAAAACTGTTTTTT. As protein: CASRSDRFNEKLFF.

J is TRBJ1-5 and V is TRBV7-2; D is unclear. There are 14 residues in the CDR3. V dropped 1 base and J dropped 0 bases, with 4 bases sitting between them. The germline CDR1 and CDR2 sequences are SGHTA and FQGNSA. CDR3 amino acids: CASSLVRSNQPQHF. As DNA, the CDR3 is TGTGCCAGCAGCTTAGTGCGTAGCAATCAGCCCCAGCATTTT. Drawing the rest from reference TRBV7-2 and TRBJ1-5, the complete variable domain is GAGVSQSPSNKVTEKGKDVELRCDPISGHTALYWYRQSLGQGLEFLIYFQGNSAPDKSGLPSDRFSAERTGGSVSTLTIQRTQQEDSAVYLCASSLVRSNQPQHFGDGTRLSIL.

In this sample, this clone turned up a few times. The gene calls are TRBV29-1 and TRBJ1-2; TRBD1 matches 8 bases. CDR1 is SQVTM and CDR2 is ANQGSEA in the germline V gene. V dropped 2 bases and J dropped 0; count of bases not matched to a gene: 2. The CDR3 consists of 14 residues. CDR3 coding DNA: TGCAGCGTTGAAAGGGACAGGACTAACTATGGCTACACCTTC. It specifies CSVERDRTNYGYTF.

The V and J genes are TRBV5-1 and TRBJ2-2, with TRBD2 identical over 7 bases. The length of the CDR3 is 16 residues. Germline-derived CDR1 and CDR2 are SGHRS and YFSETQ. Trimming removed 4 bases from V and 1 base from J; junction bases left unmatched: 7. The CDR3 nucleotides read TGCGCCAGCAGCACTACGGGGGGTCTGAACACCGGGGAGCTGTTTTTT. Its protein product is CASSTTGGLNTGELFF.

This chain uses TRBV7-3 with TRBJ1-1; unclear D gene. The CDR3 consists of 15 residues. V lost 1 base and J lost 5, with 14 bases in between. Germline-derived CDR1 and CDR2 are SGHTA and FQGTGA. The chain's CDR3 is CASSLRGPTGTEAFF. CDR3 nucleotide sequence: TGTGCCAGCAGCTTAAGAGGTCCGACGGGGACTGAAGCTTTCTTT.

There are a few counts of this clone. The CDR3 nucleotides are TGTGCCAGCAGCACAACGGGGGAGACCCAGTACTTC. Amino acid sequence: CASSTTGETQYF. This chain joins TRBV7-9 and TRBJ2-5; a possible D gene is TRBD2 (5 bases). The CDR3 spans 12 residues. The V end lost 5 bases, the J end lost 5 bases, and 9 bases lay between the germline ends. From germline, CDR1 is SEHNR and CDR2 FQNEAQ (reference sequence).

This clone has only a few counts. The chain has TRBV5-4 and TRBJ2-2; 8 bases match TRBD1. The CDR3 consists of 15 residues. CDR1 SGHNT and CDR2 YYREEE come from the germline V gene (reference sequence). V gave up 2 bases and J gave up 7 bases; unmatched junction bases: 7. CDR3 residues: CASSFRTGLGGELFF. The CDR3 nucleotides read TGTGCCAGCAGCTTTAGGACAGGGTTGGGCGGGGAGCTGTTTTTT.

The chain has TRBV6-5 and TRBJ2-5; TRBD1 might be the D (6 bases). V lost 6 bases and J lost 4, with 12 bases in between. CDR3 length: 13 amino acids. Germline lookup yields CDR1 MNHEY and CDR2 SVGAGI. CDR3 bases: TGTGCCAGCAGGAAGGGGGTAGCAGAGACCCAGTACTTC. Translating it yields CASRKGVAETQYF.

The V and J genes are TRBV4-3 and TRBJ1-1; 7 positions agree with TRBD1. The length of the CDR3 is 15 residues. The V gene end was trimmed by 3 bases and the J gene end by 0 bases; junction bases not matched to a gene: 4. Germline-derived CDR1 and CDR2 are LGHNA and YSLEER. The CDR3 region is CASSQQGTVNTEAFF. CDR3 coding DNA: TGCGCCAGCAGCCAGCAGGGGACAGTGAACACTGAAGCTTTCTTT.

This clone turned up a few times. Other DNA sequences from this sample encode an identical CDR3 as well. This sequence joins TRBV7-9 and TRBJ2-3; D is uncertain. Germline assignment: CDR1 SEHNR and CDR2 FQNEAQ (reference sequence). Trimming removed 1 base from V and 0 bases from J, with 8 bases in between. The CDR3 spans 15 residues. The CDR3 loop reads CASSLGQTSTDTQYF. The CDR3 nucleotides read TGTGCCAGCAGCTTAGGCCAGACTAGCACAGATACGCAGTATTTT.

There are a few counts of this clone. The chain carries TRBV5-6 and TRBJ1-5; perhaps TRBD1 as D (5 bases). V lost 4 bases and J 3 bases, leaving 8 bases between the germline ends. Germline V gene sequence: CDR1 SGHDT, CDR2 YYEEEE. CDR3 length equals 13 residues. The CDR3 here is CASSRGNNQPQHF. The DNA of the CDR3 is TGTGCCAGCAGCCGGGGGAACAATCAGCCCCAGCATTTT. Full variable domain (missing parts from reference TRBV5-6 and TRBJ1-5): DAGVTQSPTHLIKTRGQQVTLRCSPKSGHDTVSWYQQALGQGPQFIFQYYEEEERQRGNFPDRFSGHQFPNYSSELNVNALLLGDSALYLCASSRGNNQPQHFGDGTRLSIL.

The table lists this clone with a few counts. The same CDR3 arises from other DNA sequences in this sample as well. The rearrangement uses TRBV5-4 and TRBJ2-3; the D gene is possibly TRBD2 (6 bases). Germline CDR1 reads SGHNT; CDR2 reads YYREEE (reference sequence). This CDR3 has 14 amino acids. Deletions cut 0 bases from V and 1 base from J, with 6 bases between. The chain's CDR3 is CASSLGGGTDTQYF. CDR3 nucleotide sequence: TGTGCCAGCAGCTTGGGGGGGGGCACAGATACGCAGTATTTT.

This clone was detected a few times. This rearrangement joins TRBV6-6 to TRBJ1-1; D call uncertain. The germline V and J ends were trimmed by 8 bases and 8 bases, with 12 bases remaining between them. The CDR3 spans 11 residues. Per the germline V gene, CDR1 is MNHNY and CDR2 is SVGAGI (reference sequence). The CDR3 region has the DNA TGTGCCAGCTCCCCCCGAGGCGAAGCTTTCTTT. This translates into CASSPRGEAFF.

This clone showed up just a few times. V is TRBV12-5 and J is TRBJ2-1, with a possible D match to TRBD2 (6 bases). The CDR3 length is 13 residues. Germline V gene data show CDR1 as LGHNT and CDR2 as FRNRAP. V was trimmed by 1 base and J by 10 bases, leaving 11 bases between them. The DNA for the CDR3 is TGTGCTAGTGGTTTGGGATCAGGAGGGGAGCAGTTCTTC. Amino acid sequence: CASGLGSGGEQFF. The complete variable domain, with remaining parts taken from reference TRBV12-5 and TRBJ2-1, reads DARVTQTPRHKVTEMGQEVTMRCQPILGHNTVFWYRQTMMQGLELLAYFRNRAPLDDSGMPKDRFSAEMPDATLATLKIQPSEPRDSAVYFCASGLGSGGEQFFGPGTRLTVL.

This clone appeared a few times. The rearrangement links TRBV30 to TRBJ2-7; weak D call: TRBD1 (5 bases). CDR1 and CDR2 (germline): GTSNPN, SVGIG (reference sequence). V was shortened by 2 bases and J by 3 bases, with 8 bases between the two germline ends. CDR3 length: 12 amino acids. CDR3 in DNA: TGTGCCTGGAGTCGACAGATCTACGAGCAGTACTTC. Its translation is CAWSRQIYEQYF.